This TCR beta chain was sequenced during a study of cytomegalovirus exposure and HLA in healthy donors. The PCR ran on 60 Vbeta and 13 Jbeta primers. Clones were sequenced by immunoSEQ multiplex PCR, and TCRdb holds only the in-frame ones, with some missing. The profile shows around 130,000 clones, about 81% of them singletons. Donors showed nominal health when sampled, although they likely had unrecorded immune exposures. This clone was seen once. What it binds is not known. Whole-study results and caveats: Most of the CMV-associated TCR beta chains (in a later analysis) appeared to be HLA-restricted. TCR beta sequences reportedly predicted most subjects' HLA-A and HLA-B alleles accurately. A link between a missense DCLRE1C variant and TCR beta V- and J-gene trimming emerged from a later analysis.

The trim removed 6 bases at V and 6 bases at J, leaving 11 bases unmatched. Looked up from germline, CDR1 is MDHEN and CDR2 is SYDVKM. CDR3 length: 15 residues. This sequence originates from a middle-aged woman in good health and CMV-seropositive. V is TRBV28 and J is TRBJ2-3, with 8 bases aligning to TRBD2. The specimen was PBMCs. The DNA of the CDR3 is TGTGCCAGCAGGCTGCAGCGGGAGTTCTCGGATACGCAGTATTTT. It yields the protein CASRLQREFSDTQYF. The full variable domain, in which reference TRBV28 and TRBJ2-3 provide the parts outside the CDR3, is DVKVTQSSRYLVKRTGEKVFLECVQDMDHENMFWYRQDPGLGLRLIYFSYDVKMKEKGDIPEGYSVSREKKERFSLILESASTNQTSMYLCASRLQREFSDTQYFGPGTRLTVL.